These 5 T cell receptor beta chains share one sample of origin, sequenced in a study of cytomegalovirus exposure and HLA in healthy donors (dated by TCRdb to the late 2010s). The library came from the immunoSEQ multiplex PCR assay. The multiplex PCR relied on a mix of 60 forward primers for TCR Vbeta segments and 13 reverse primers for TCR Jbeta segments. TCRdb stores this immuneACCESS table with in-frame sequences only. Part of the clones is absent; in the studies checked, under half of the shortfall reflects unresolved V genes, and no reason is known for the rest. In this sample the table shows under 200,000 clones, 82% of which occur a single time. The ten largest clonotypes hold less than 0.85% of the sample. The specimen sequenced was PBMCs. Source of these receptors: a woman younger than 35 in good health and CMV-seronegative.

The chain joins TRBV11-2 to TRBJ2-1; D is perhaps TRBD2 (6 bases). Trimming took 6 bases from V and 7 from J, leaving 19 bases between them. In germline, CDR1 is SGHAT, CDR2 FQNNGV. This CDR3 is 15 amino acids long. The CDR3 sequence is CASRYPGGEVNEQFF. CDR3 nucleotide sequence: TGTGCCAGCAGATACCCCGGGGGAGAGGTTAATGAGCAGTTCTTC.

V usage is TRBV2 and J usage is TRBJ1-6; 9 bases agree with TRBD1. There are 17 residues in the CDR3. J lost 11 bases, V lost 10 bases, and 21 bases had no gene match. From germline, CDR1 is SNHLY and CDR2 FYNNEI. The CDR3 DNA follows: TGTGCCATCTCAGACGGGACAGGGTTAACGGGGGGGACACCCCTCCACTTT. The encoded protein is CAISDGTGLTGGTPLHF.

The chain couples TRBV19 to TRBJ2-2, with no clear D. Germline CDR1 and CDR2: LNHDA and SQIVND (reference sequence). Trimming removed 3 bases at V and 6 bases at J, with 14 bases between. CDR3 length: 15 amino acids. This CDR3 reads CASSILSTVSGELFF. CDR3 coding DNA: TGTGCCAGTAGTATTCTTAGCACGGTGTCCGGGGAGCTGTTTTTT.

The chain employs TRBV7-8 and TRBJ2-3; a possible D gene is TRBD2 (5 bases). The CDR3 has 14 residues. CDR1 is SGHVS and CDR2 is FQNEAQ in the germline V gene. Deletions cut 5 bases from V and 5 bases from J, with 14 bases between. The DNA for the CDR3 is TGTGCCAGCAGCGTAGACTATATCCAAGATACGCAGTATTTT. Its translation: CASSVDYIQDTQYF.

As regards this clone: A read error may account for a junction end that differs from germline. CDR3 region: CASSVGMGPLGSTF. CDR3 in DNA: TGTGCCAGCAGCGTAGGAATGGGCCCACTTGGCTCCACCTTC. The gene calls are TRBV9 and TRBJ1-2; D gene ambiguous. The CDR3 length is 14 residues. The germline V gene has CDR1 SGDLS and CDR2 YYNGEE.